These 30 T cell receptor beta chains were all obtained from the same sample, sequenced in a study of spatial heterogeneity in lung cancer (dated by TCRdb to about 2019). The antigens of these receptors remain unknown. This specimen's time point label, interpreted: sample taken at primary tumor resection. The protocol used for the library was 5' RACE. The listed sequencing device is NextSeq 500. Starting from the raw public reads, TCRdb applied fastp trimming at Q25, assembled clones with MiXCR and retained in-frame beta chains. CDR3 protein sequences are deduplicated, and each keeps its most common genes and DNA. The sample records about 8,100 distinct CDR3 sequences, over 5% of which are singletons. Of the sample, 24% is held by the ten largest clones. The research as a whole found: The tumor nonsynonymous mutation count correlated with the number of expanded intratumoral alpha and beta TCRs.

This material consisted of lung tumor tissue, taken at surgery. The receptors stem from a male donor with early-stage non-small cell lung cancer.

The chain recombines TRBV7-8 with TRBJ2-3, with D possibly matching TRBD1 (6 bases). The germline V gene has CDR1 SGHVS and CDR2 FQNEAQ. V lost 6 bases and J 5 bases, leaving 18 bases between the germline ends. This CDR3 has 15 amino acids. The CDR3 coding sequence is TGTGCCAGCAGGCTTAGCGCCCCACAGGGAGATACGCAGTATTTT. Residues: CASRLSAPQGDTQYF.

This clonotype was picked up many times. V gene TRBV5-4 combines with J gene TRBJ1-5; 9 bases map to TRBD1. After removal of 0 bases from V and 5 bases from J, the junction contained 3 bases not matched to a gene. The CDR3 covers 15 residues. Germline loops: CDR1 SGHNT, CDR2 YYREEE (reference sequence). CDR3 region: CASSLDRGQDQPQHF. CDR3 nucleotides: TGTGCCAGCAGCTTGGACAGGGGGCAAGATCAGCCCCAGCATTTT.

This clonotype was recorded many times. The CDR3, as DNA: TGTGCCAGCAGCGTAGGGGGACGCAGGAATGAAAAACTGTTTTTT. Its translation: CASSVGGRRNEKLFF. The rearrangement links TRBV9 to TRBJ1-4, with D tentatively TRBD1 (5 bases). Between the trimmed V and J ends, which lost 0 bases and 5 bases, there was a span of 11 bases. The CDR3 consists of 15 residues. From germline, CDR1 is SGDLS and CDR2 YYNGEE.

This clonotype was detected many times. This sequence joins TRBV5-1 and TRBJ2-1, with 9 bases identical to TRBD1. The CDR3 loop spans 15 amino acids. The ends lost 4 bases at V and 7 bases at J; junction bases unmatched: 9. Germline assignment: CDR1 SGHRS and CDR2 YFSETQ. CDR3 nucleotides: TGCGCCAGCAGCAGCGGGGACAGGGTACAGAATGAGCAGTTCTTC. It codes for CASSSGDRVQNEQFF.

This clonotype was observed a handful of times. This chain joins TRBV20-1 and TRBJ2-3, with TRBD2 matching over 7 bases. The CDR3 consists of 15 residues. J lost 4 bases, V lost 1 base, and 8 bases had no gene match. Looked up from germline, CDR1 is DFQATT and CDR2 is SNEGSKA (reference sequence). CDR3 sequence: CSARGGGVFPDTQYF. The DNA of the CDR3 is TGCAGTGCTAGAGGCGGGGGAGTATTCCCAGATACGCAGTATTTT.

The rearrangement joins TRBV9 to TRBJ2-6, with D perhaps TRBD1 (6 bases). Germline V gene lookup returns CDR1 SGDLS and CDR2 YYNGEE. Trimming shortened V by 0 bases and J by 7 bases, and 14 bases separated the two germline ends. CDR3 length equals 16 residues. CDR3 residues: CASSVEGHGGANVLTF. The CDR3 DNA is TGTGCCAGCAGCGTAGAGGGACACGGTGGTGCCAACGTCCTGACTTTC.

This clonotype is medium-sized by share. The CDR3 coding sequence is TGTGCCAGCAGACCTGGCTCATCGGTCTATGGCTACACCTTC. Translating gives CASRPGSSVYGYTF. This chain joins TRBV7-2 and TRBJ1-2; the D is unclear. This CDR3 comprises 14 residues. Germline CDR1 is SGHTA and CDR2 is FQGNSA. V lost 6 bases, J lost 4 bases, and 15 bases lay in between.

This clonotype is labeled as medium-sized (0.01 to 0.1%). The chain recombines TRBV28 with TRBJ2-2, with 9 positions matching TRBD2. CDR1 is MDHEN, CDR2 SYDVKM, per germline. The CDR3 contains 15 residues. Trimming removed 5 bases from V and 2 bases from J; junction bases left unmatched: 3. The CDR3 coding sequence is TGTGCCAGCAGTACGACTAGCGGTAACACCGGGGAGCTGTTTTTT. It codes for CASSTTSGNTGELFF. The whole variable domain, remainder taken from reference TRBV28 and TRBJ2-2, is DVKVTQSSRYLVKRTGEKVFLECVQDMDHENMFWYRQDPGLGLRLIYFSYDVKMKEKGDIPEGYSVSREKKERFSLILESASTNQTSMYLCASSTTSGNTGELFFGEGSRLTVL.

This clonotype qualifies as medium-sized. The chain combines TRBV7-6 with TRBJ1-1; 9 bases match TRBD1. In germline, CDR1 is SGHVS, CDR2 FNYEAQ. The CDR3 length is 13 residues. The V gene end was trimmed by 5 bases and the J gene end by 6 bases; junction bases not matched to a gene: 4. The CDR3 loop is CASSIDRGAEAFF. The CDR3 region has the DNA TGTGCCAGCAGCATCGACAGGGGGGCTGAAGCTTTCTTT.

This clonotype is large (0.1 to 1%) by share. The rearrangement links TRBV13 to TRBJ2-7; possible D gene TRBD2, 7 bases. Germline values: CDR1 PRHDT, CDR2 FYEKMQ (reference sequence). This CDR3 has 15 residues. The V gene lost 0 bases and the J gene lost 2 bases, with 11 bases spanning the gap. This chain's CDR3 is CASSLGRGPTYEQYF. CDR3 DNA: TGTGCCAGCAGCTTAGGGCGGGGGCCAACCTACGAGCAGTACTTC.

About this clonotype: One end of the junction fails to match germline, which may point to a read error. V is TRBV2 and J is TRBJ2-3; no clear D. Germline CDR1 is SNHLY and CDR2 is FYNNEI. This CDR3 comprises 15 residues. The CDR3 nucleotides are TGTGTCAGCAGTGAGAGGCGGCTAGGCACAGATACGCAGTATTTT. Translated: CVSSERRLGTDTQYF.

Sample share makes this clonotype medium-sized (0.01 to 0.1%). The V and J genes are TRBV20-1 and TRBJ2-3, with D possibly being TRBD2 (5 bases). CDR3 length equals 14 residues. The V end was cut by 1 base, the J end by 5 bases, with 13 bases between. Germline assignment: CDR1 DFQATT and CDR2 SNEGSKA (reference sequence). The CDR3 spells CSARGRQIVDTQYF. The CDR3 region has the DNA TGCAGTGCTAGAGGGAGGCAGATCGTAGATACGCAGTATTTT.

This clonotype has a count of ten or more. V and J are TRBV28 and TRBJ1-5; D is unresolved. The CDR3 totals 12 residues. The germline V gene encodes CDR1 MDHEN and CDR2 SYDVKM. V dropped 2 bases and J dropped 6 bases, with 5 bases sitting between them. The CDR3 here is CASSLRGQPQHF. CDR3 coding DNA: TGTGCCAGCAGTTTAAGAGGTCAGCCCCAGCATTTT.

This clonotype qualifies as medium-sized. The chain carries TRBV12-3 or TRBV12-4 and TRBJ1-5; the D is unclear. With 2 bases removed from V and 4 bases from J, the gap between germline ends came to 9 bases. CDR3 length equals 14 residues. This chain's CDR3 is CASSLHGRNQPQHF. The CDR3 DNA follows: TGTGCCAGCAGTTTACACGGCAGAAATCAGCCCCAGCATTTT.

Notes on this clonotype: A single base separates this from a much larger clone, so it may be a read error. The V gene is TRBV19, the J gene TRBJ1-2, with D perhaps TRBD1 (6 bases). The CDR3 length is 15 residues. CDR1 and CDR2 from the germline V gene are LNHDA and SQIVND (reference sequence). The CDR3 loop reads CASTPSGALSYGFTF. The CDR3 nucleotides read TGTGCCAGTACACCCTCGGGGGCGCTGAGCTATGGCTTCACCTTC. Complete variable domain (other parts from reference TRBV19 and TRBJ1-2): DGGITQSPKYLFRKEGQNVTLSCEQNLNHDAMYWYRQDPGQGLRLIYYSQIVNDFQKGDIAEGYSVSREKKESFPLTVTSAQKNPTAFYLCASTPSGALSYGFTFGSGTRLTVV.

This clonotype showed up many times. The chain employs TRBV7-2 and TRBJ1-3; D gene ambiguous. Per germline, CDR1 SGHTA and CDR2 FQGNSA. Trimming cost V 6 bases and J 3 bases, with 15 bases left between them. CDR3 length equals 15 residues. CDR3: CASSPRISSGNTIYF. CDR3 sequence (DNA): TGTGCCAGCAGTCCCAGGATCTCGAGTGGAAACACCATATATTTT.

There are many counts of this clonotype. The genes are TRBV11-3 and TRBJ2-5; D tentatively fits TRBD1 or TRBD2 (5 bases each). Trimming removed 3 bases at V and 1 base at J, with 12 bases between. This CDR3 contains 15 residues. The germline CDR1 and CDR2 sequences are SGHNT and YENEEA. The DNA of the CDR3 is TGTGCCAGCAGCTTGGGGGAGAGGGTCCAAGAGACCCAGTACTTC. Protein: CASSLGERVQETQYF.

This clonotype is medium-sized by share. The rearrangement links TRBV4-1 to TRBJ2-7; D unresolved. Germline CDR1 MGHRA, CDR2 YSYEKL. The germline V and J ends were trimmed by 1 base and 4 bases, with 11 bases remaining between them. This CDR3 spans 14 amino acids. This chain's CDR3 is CASSQARTSYEQYF. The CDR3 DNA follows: TGCGCCAGCAGCCAAGCCAGGACCAGTTACGAGCAGTACTTC.

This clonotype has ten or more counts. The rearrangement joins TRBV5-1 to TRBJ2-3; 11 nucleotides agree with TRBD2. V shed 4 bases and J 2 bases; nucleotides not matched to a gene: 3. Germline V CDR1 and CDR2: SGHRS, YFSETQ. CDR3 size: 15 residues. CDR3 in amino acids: CASSLLAGDTDTQYF. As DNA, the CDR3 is TGCGCCAGCAGCCTACTAGCGGGGGACACAGATACGCAGTATTTT.

CDR3 nucleotides: TGTGCCAGCAGATGGAGCGGGACAGGAACCGGGGAGCTGTTTTTT. Residues: CASRWSGTGTGELFF. The rearrangement joins TRBV28 to TRBJ2-2; maybe TRBD1 (8 bases). V was cut by 6 bases and J by 5 bases, with 16 bases left in between. In germline, CDR1 is MDHEN, CDR2 SYDVKM. The CDR3 consists of 15 residues.

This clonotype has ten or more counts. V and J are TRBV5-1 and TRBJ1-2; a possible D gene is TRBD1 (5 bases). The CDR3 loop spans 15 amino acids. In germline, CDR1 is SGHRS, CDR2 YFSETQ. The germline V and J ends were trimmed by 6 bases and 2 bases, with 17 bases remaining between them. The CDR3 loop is CASTPDRNMNYGYTF. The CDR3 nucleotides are TGCGCCAGCACCCCCGACAGAAACATGAACTATGGCTACACCTTC. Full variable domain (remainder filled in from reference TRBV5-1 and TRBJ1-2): KAGVTQTPRYLIKTRGQQVTLSCSPISGHRSVSWYQQTPGQGLQFLFEYFSETQRNKGNFPGRFSGRQFSNSRSEMNVSTLELGDSALYLCASTPDRNMNYGYTFGSGTRLTVV.

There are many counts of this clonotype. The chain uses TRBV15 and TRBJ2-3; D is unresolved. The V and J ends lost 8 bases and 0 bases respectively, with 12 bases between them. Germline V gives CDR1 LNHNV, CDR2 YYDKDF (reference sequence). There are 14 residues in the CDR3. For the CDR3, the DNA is TGTGCCACCCTAGGAGATCCTAGCACAGATACGCAGTATTTT. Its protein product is CATLGDPSTDTQYF. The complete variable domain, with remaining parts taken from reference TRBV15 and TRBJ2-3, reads DAMVIQNPRYQVTQFGKPVTLSCSQTLNHNVMYWYQQKSSQAPKLLFHYYDKDFNNEADTPDNFQSRRPNTSFCFLDIRSPGLGDTAMYLCATLGDPSTDTQYFGPGTRLTVL.

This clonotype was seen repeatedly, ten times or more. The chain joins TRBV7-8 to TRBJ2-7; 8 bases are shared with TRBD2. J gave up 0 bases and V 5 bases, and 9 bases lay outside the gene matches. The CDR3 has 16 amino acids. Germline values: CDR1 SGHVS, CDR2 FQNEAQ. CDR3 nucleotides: TGTGCCAGCAGCCCTCCGGGACTAGAATTCTCCTACGAGCAGTACTTC. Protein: CASSPPGLEFSYEQYF. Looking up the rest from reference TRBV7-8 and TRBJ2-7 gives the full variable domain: GAGVSQSPRYKVAKRGQDVALRCDPISGHVSLFWYQQALGQGPEFLTYFQNEAQLDKSGLPSDRFFAERPEGSVSTLKIQRTQQEDSAVYLCASSPPGLEFSYEQYFGPGTRLTVT.

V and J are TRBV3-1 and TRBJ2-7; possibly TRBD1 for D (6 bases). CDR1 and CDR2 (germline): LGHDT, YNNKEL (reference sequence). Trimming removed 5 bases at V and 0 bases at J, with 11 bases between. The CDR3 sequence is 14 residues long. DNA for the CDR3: TGTGCCAGCAGCTACGACAGGTTCTCCTACGAGCAGTACTTC. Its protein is CASSYDRFSYEQYF.

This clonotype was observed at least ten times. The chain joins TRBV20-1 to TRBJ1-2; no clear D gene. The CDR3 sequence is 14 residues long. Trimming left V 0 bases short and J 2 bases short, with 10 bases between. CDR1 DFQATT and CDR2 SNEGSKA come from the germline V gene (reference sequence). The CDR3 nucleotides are TGCAGTGCTAGAGATTATGGCAGGAACTATGGCTACACCTTC. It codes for CSARDYGRNYGYTF.

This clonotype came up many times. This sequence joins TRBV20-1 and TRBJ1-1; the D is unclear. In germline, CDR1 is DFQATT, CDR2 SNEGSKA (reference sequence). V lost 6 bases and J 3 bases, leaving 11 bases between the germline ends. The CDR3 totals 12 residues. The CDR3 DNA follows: TGCAGTGCCAATCGGGGTGACACTGAAGCTTTCTTT. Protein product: CSANRGDTEAFF.

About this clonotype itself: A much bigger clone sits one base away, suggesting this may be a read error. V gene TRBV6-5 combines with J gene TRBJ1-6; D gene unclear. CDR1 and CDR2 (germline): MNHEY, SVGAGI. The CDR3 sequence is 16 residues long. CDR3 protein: CANSYSFGVKNSPLHF. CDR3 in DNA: TGTGCCAACAGTTACTCGTTCGGGGTTAAGAATTCACCCCTCCACTTT.

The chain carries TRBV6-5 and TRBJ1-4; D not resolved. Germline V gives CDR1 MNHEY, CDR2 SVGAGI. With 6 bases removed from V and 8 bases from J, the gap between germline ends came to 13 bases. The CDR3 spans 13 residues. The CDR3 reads CASSQINQEKLFF. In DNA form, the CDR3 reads TGTGCCAGCAGCCAGATTAATCAGGAAAAACTGTTTTTT.

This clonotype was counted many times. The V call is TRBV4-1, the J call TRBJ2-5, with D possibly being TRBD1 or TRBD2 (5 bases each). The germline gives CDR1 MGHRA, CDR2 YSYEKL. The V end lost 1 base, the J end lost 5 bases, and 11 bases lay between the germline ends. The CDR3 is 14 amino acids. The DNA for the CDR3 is TGCGCCAGCAGCCAAGCCCTAGGGGAGGAGACCCAGTACTTC. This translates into CASSQALGEETQYF.

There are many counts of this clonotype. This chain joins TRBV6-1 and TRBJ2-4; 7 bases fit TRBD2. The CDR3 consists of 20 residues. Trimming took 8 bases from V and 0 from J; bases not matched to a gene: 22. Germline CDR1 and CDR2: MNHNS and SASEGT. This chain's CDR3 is CASDRYVVGGGTLAKNIQYF. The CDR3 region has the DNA TGTGCCAGCGATCGTTACGTCGTGGGGGGGGGTACCCTAGCCAAAAACATTCAGTACTTC.